This entry lists 9 T cell receptor beta chains sequenced from one sample in a study of blood T cell repertoires in COVID-19. TCRdb keeps only in-frame clones here, not all; method: immunoSEQ multiplex PCR. Counted here are some 80,000 clones, approximately 78% occurring once; the ten biggest clones make up roughly 7.3%. Material: peripheral blood. The receptors here all came from a human donor in a cohort sampled during active COVID-19.

V and J are TRBV7-8 and TRBJ2-7; the match to TRBD1 covers 7 bases. CDR1 and CDR2 (germline): SGHVS, FQNEAQ. Germline trimming cut 3 bases from V and 4 bases from J; bases unmatched to any gene: 6. This CDR3 is 14 amino acids long. The CDR3 sequence is CASSFDRDRYEQYF. CDR3 sequence (DNA): TGTGCCAGCAGCTTCGACAGGGATCGGTACGAGCAGTACTTC.

This chain joins TRBV5-1 and TRBJ2-7; maybe TRBD2 (7 bases). Germline CDR1 reads SGHRS; CDR2 reads YFSETQ. The V gene lost 6 bases and the J gene lost 2 bases, with 18 bases spanning the gap. The CDR3 contains 15 residues. As DNA, the CDR3 is TGCGCCAGCAAAGTGGGTCAGGGGAGGGCCTACGAGCAGTACTTC. The encoded protein is CASKVGQGRAYEQYF.

The chain couples TRBV29-1 to TRBJ2-2; 7 bases match TRBD1. Trimming cost V 5 bases and J 0 bases; bases outside gene matches: 9. The CDR3 covers 16 residues. Germline values: CDR1 SQVTM, CDR2 ANQGSEA. The CDR3 coding sequence is TGCAGCGTTCAGGGGAGACAGGGCGCGAACACCGGGGAGCTGTTTTTT. As protein: CSVQGRQGANTGELFF.

Turning to this clone: Distinct nucleotide sequences in the sample also encode this CDR3. CDR3 in amino acids: CASSLDSLNTEAFF. CDR3 nucleotides: TGCGCCAGCAGCTTGGACAGTTTGAACACTGAAGCTTTCTTT. This chain uses TRBV5-1 with TRBJ1-1; D is undetermined. The CDR3 is made up of 14 amino acids. V was clipped by 0 bases and J by 0 bases, with 6 bases between them. Per germline, CDR1 SGHRS and CDR2 YFSETQ.

This rearrangement joins TRBV9 to TRBJ2-5; TRBD2 matches at 10 bases. CDR1 and CDR2 from the germline V gene are SGDLS and YYNGEE. V gave up 3 bases and J gave up 2 bases; unmatched junction bases: 4. This CDR3 contains 15 residues. CDR3 coding DNA: TGTGCCAGCAGCGCGAGCGGGGGGGCTCAAGAGACCCAGTACTTC. Its translation is CASSASGGAQETQYF.

This clone was seen only once. The J gene is TRBJ2-7, the V gene TRBV4-2, with D unclear. Per the germline V gene, CDR1 is LGHNA and CDR2 is YNFKEQ. The CDR3 spans 16 residues. Trimming pared 4 bases from V and 3 bases from J, leaving 19 bases between. Written as DNA, the CDR3 is TGTGCCAGCAGCCCCCGGGTCCTTAGTTCCGACTACGAGCAGTACTTC. This codes for CASSPRVLSSDYEQYF.

This clone was counted only a few times. The V call is TRBV10-3, the J call TRBJ1-2; 9 nucleotides align to TRBD1. The CDR3 contains 11 residues. CDR1 is ENHRY and CDR2 is SYGVKD in the germline V gene. Germline trimming cut 7 bases from V and 8 bases from J; bases unmatched to any gene: 2. CDR3 residues: CAINGQGGYTF. The CDR3 nucleotides are TGTGCCATCAACGGACAGGGGGGCTACACCTTC.

The rearrangement uses TRBV28 and TRBJ2-7; TRBD2 matches at 10 bases. J was trimmed by 4 bases and V by 3 bases; bases with no gene match: 3. The CDR3 extends over 14 amino acids. The germline V gene encodes CDR1 MDHEN and CDR2 SYDVKM. In DNA form, the CDR3 reads TGTGCCAGCAGTTTTATTAGCGGGAGGTACGAGCAGTACTTC. Translating it yields CASSFISGRYEQYF.

This clone has only a few counts. V usage is TRBV30 and J usage is TRBJ1-2; 11 bases line up with TRBD1. V lost 4 bases and J lost 2; bases outside the gene matches: 6. Germline V lookup: CDR1 GTSNPN, CDR2 SVGIG (reference sequence). The CDR3 has 15 residues. CDR3 in DNA: TGTGCCTGGAAAGGCCGGGACAGGGGGAACTATGGCTACACCTTC. Translation: CAWKGRDRGNYGYTF.